This TCR beta chain was captured by sequencing in a study of cytomegalovirus exposure and HLA in healthy donors. The assay was immunoSEQ multiplex PCR, and TCRdb's table has in-frame clones only and misses some. Of about 220,000 clones listed, over 80% are singletons. V was trimmed by 4 bases and J by 5 bases, leaving 14 bases between them. Germline lookup yields CDR1 SNHLY and CDR2 FYNNEI. This CDR3 has 14 amino acids. In this sample, this clone turned up once. The chain combines TRBV2 with TRBJ2-5; no reliable D call. The TCR sequence derives from a woman under 30 in good health and CMV-seronegative. Sequenced input: PBMCs. CDR3: CASSGHTSLETQYF. CDR3 bases: TGTGCCAGCAGTGGGCACACCTCTCTCGAGACCCAGTACTTC.